These 4 T cell receptor beta chains were sequenced from one sample in a study of T cell repertoires in cytomegalovirus infection. Their antigens remain unidentified. TCRdb recomputed calls from the reads with MiXCR, one row per CDR3 protein. Of approximately 600,000 distinct CDR3 sequences listed, roughly 42% are singletons. The material was cultured PBMCs, obtained from culture after CMV antigen stimulation. These receptors were taken from a human donor in good health (CMV status not recorded). Some clones in this sample may be carry-over from other donors' samples.

The chain is built from TRBV24-1 and TRBJ2-2; tentatively, D is TRBD2 (6 bases). The CDR3 is 17 residues long. Trimming removed 3 bases from V and 2 bases from J, with 15 bases in between. Germline CDR1 reads KGHDR; CDR2 reads SFDVKD. In DNA form, the CDR3 reads TGTGCCACCAGTGATCGCCGTGGCGGGGCCAACACCGGGGAGCTGTTTTTT. Its translation is CATSDRRGGANTGELFF.

The J gene is TRBJ1-1, the V gene TRBV2, with a weak D call TRBD1 (6 bases). V lost 6 bases, J lost 5 bases, and 16 bases lay in between. This CDR3 contains 14 residues. CDR1 SNHLY and CDR2 FYNNEI come from the germline V gene. CDR3: CASRQTGALTEAFF. The CDR3 bases are TGTGCCAGCAGACAGACAGGTGCTCTGACTGAAGCTTTCTTT.

V is TRBV4-2 and J is TRBJ1-2; the D is unclear. In germline, CDR1 is LGHNA, CDR2 YNFKEQ. V was cut by 0 bases and J by 8 bases, with 10 bases left in between. This CDR3 has 13 amino acids. The CDR3 sequence: CASSQDLGVGYTF. The DNA of the CDR3 is TGTGCCAGCAGCCAAGATCTAGGTGTCGGCTACACCTTC.

The V call is TRBV6-1, the J call TRBJ2-7, with TRBD2 as a possible D gene (6 bases). This CDR3 is 15 amino acids long. The germline gives CDR1 MNHNS, CDR2 SASEGT. Trimming cost V 4 bases and J 0 bases, with 13 bases left between them. CDR3 sequence: CASSGRFGGSYEQYF. CDR3 DNA sequence: TGTGCCAGCAGTGGTCGATTCGGGGGCTCCTACGAGCAGTACTTC.